The next 14 T cell receptor beta chains were all read from a single sample in a study of low-dose radiotherapy and immunotherapy resistance in tumors. Time point meaning: before trial treatment. TRAV- and TRBV-specific primers primed first-strand cDNA, covering alpha and beta chains. Both a constant-region primer and a V-primer adapter served to amplify TCRs across 15 to 20 PCR cycles. TCRdb re-called the reads with MiXCR, one entry per CDR3 protein. Of fewer than 90,000 distinct CDR3 sequences listed, over 15% are singletons. The sequencing here drew on PBMCs, taken before treatment. Receptors were obtained from a male donor with prostate cancer.

The table lists this clonotype with many counts. This rearrangement joins TRBV4-1 to TRBJ1-2; 9 bases line up with TRBD1. The CDR3 is made up of 15 amino acids. The germline CDR1 and CDR2 sequences are MGHRA and YSYEKL. V lost 1 base, J lost 4 bases, and 4 bases stayed unmatched. Here the CDR3 DNA reads TGCGCCAGCAGCCAAGCCGGGACAGGGCTCTATGGCTACACCTTC. Translated: CASSQAGTGLYGYTF.

This clonotype was picked up many times. The gene calls are TRBV7-9 and TRBJ2-7; 8 positions agree with TRBD1. CDR3 length: 15 residues. The germline V gene has CDR1 SEHNR and CDR2 FQNEAQ (reference sequence). J was trimmed by 2 bases and V by 5 bases; bases with no gene match: 8. CDR3 residues: CASSLAGDRTYEQYF. For the CDR3, the DNA is TGTGCCAGCAGCCTTGCCGGGGACAGGACCTACGAGCAGTACTTC.

This clonotype was detected many times. This sequence joins TRBV20-1 and TRBJ1-5; D remains ambiguous. The V end lost 3 bases, the J end lost 5 bases, and 8 bases lay between the germline ends. The CDR3 sequence is 12 residues long. Germline V lookup: CDR1 DFQATT, CDR2 SNEGSKA (reference sequence). CDR3 DNA sequence: TGCAGTGCTAGCTCCCGGGATCAGCCCCAGCATTTT. It yields the protein CSASSRDQPQHF.

This clonotype has just one count. This chain connects TRBV7-6 to TRBJ2-3; D ambiguous. The CDR3 covers 14 residues. The germline V and J ends were trimmed by 2 bases and 2 bases, with 8 bases remaining between them. Germline V CDR1 and CDR2: SGHVS, FNYEAQ. The CDR3 loop is CASSLYSPTDTQYF. The CDR3 DNA sequence: TGTGCCAGCAGCTTATACTCCCCCACAGATACGCAGTATTTT.

This clonotype is classed as medium-sized. The chain couples TRBV24-1 to TRBJ1-2; 8 nucleotides align to TRBD1. Germline CDR1 KGHDR, CDR2 SFDVKD. After removal of 5 bases from V and 7 bases from J, the junction contained 8 bases not matched to a gene. The CDR3 covers 14 residues. The CDR3 coding sequence is TGTGCCACCAGTGCCCGGACAGGGCTCGGTGGCTACACCTTC. Protein sequence: CATSARTGLGGYTF.

This clonotype was seen many times. The V call is TRBV28, the J call TRBJ2-5, with a tentative D call TRBD1 (6 bases). The CDR3 length is 15 residues. V shed 4 bases and J shed 5 bases, with 17 bases lying between them. Per the germline V gene, CDR1 is MDHEN and CDR2 is SYDVKM. The CDR3 DNA sequence: TGTGCCAGCAGTTATCCTGGGACGCAGGGGGAGACCCAGTACTTC. Its translation: CASSYPGTQGETQYF. Based on the CDR3 plus reference TRBV28 and TRBJ2-5, the full variable domain is DVKVTQSSRYLVKRTGEKVFLECVQDMDHENMFWYRQDPGLGLRLIYFSYDVKMKEKGDIPEGYSVSREKKERFSLILESASTNQTSMYLCASSYPGTQGETQYFGPGTRLLVL.

This clonotype appeared many times. V usage is TRBV27 and J usage is TRBJ1-5, with 8 bases identical to TRBD1. Germline CDR1 MNHEY, CDR2 SMNVEV (reference sequence). Losses at the gene ends were 6 bases for V and 7 bases for J; bases not matched to a gene: 23. The CDR3 totals 19 residues. This CDR3 is CASRKPGQETFGEIQPQHF. The DNA of the CDR3 is TGTGCCAGCAGAAAGCCGGGACAGGAGACGTTTGGCGAAATCCAGCCCCAGCATTTT.

This clonotype has a count of ten or more. The rearrangement links TRBV11-2 to TRBJ2-7; D might be TRBD2 (6 bases). V was clipped by 4 bases and J by 3 bases, with 13 bases between them. Germline V gene sequence: CDR1 SGHAT, CDR2 FQNNGV. The CDR3 has 14 residues. The CDR3 DNA is TGTGCCAGCAGCTCTCTTGGGGGGTTCTACGAGCAGTACTTC. Translating it yields CASSSLGGFYEQYF.

This clonotype was recorded many times. The rearrangement uses TRBV5-6 and TRBJ2-4; 8 bases align to TRBD2. Germline V gene lookup returns CDR1 SGHDT and CDR2 YYEEEE. The CDR3 totals 16 residues. The ends lost 4 bases at V and 1 base at J; junction bases unmatched: 7. The CDR3: CASSPLAGYAKNIQYF. The CDR3, as DNA: TGTGCCAGCAGCCCCCTAGCGGGTTATGCCAAAAACATTCAGTACTTC.

There are many counts of this clonotype. This sequence joins TRBV7-2 and TRBJ2-6; tentative D call: TRBD2 (5 bases). There are 15 residues in the CDR3. Trimming cost V 0 bases and J 2 bases, with 5 bases left between them. Germline CDR1 SGHTA, CDR2 FQGNSA. DNA of the CDR3: TGTGCCAGCAGCTTAGCCGGGGCTGGGGCCAACGTCCTGACTTTC. It yields the protein CASSLAGAGANVLTF.

This clonotype was observed many times. For the CDR3, the DNA is TGTGCCAGCAGCTTTGGCTCTGGGGCCAACGTCCTGACTTTC. Translating gives CASSFGSGANVLTF. This chain connects TRBV7-2 to TRBJ2-6; D is uncertain. The V gene lost 3 bases and the J gene lost 0 bases, with 3 bases spanning the gap. Germline-derived CDR1 and CDR2 are SGHTA and FQGNSA. This CDR3 is 14 amino acids long.

This clonotype has ten or more counts. This rearrangement joins TRBV19 to TRBJ1-2; D is possibly TRBD1 (5 bases). CDR1 is LNHDA and CDR2 is SQIVND in the germline V gene (reference sequence). Trimming removed 6 bases from V and 0 bases from J, with 17 bases in between. CDR3 length equals 16 residues. CDR3 sequence: CASSTTGDASNYGYTF. CDR3 DNA: TGTGCCAGTAGCACTACCGGGGACGCCTCTAACTATGGCTACACCTTC.

Ten or more counts support this clonotype. This chain links TRBV20-1 with TRBJ2-1, with 8 nucleotides matching TRBD2. The CDR3 covers 14 residues. Looked up from germline, CDR1 is DFQATT and CDR2 is SNEGSKA (reference sequence). V shed 6 bases and J 5 bases; nucleotides not matched to a gene: 9. The CDR3 region has the DNA TGCAGTGCGCACCTTAGCGGGACCGACAATGAGCAGTTCTTC. Translation gives CSAHLSGTDNEQFF.

This clonotype was seen at least ten times. The chain recombines TRBV24-1 with TRBJ2-1; 13 nucleotides align to TRBD2. In germline, CDR1 is KGHDR, CDR2 SFDVKD. This CDR3 contains 16 residues. V lost 9 bases to trimming and J lost 0 bases; unmatched junction nucleotides: 4. The CDR3 DNA reads as TGTGCCACCGCCGGGACTAGCGGGATCTCCTACAATGAGCAGTTCTTC. It is translated as CATAGTSGISYNEQFF.